These 16 T cell receptor beta chains came from one sample sequenced in a study of cytomegalovirus exposure and HLA in healthy donors. This PCR relied on a set of 60 Vbeta primers and 13 Jbeta primers. Assay: immunoSEQ multiplex PCR; the TCRdb copy retains only in-frame clones and omits some. The sample lists over 200,000 clones, around 80% occurring once. Sequenced sample: PBMCs. These TCRs come from a woman aged 40 to 50 in good health and CMV-seropositive.

The gene calls are TRBV7-2 and TRBJ2-3, with TRBD2 matching 8 bases. Trimming at V came to 6 bases and at J to 10 bases, leaving 15 bases not matched to a gene. Per germline, CDR1 SGHTA and CDR2 FQGNSA. CDR3 length: 15 amino acids. The CDR3 bases are TGTGCCAGCAGACCGTCCAGCGGGAGCTTCGGAGCGCAGTATTTT. Amino acids: CASRPSSGSFGAQYF.

The V gene is TRBV30, the J gene TRBJ2-7; 7 nucleotides match TRBD1. The CDR3 sequence is 14 residues long. Germline V lookup: CDR1 GTSNPN, CDR2 SVGIG (reference sequence). V trimming: 1 base; J trimming: 1 base; junction bases outside the gene matches: 4. The DNA of the CDR3 is TGTGCCTGGAGTGGACAGGGTAGATCCTACGAGCAGTACTTC. Its protein product is CAWSGQGRSYEQYF.

The V call is TRBV9, the J call TRBJ2-1; D is perhaps TRBD2 (6 bases). Trimming removed 2 bases at V and 4 bases at J, with 13 bases between. The CDR3 has 15 amino acids. The V gene's germline CDR1 is SGDLS and CDR2 YYNGEE. The CDR3 reads CASSVASAPYNEQFF. For the CDR3, the DNA is TGTGCCAGCAGCGTTGCTAGCGCCCCTTACAATGAGCAGTTCTTC.

This rearrangement joins TRBV29-1 to TRBJ2-2; no definite D call. The CDR3 extends over 14 amino acids. The germline gives CDR1 SQVTM, CDR2 ANQGSEA. The ends were cut back, 4 bases at V and 6 bases at J, with 15 bases in the middle. The CDR3 region has the DNA TGCAGCGTTGGACGGCGGTTAACACCCGGGGAGCTGTTTTTT. Its protein is CSVGRRLTPGELFF.

The genes are TRBV5-1 and TRBJ2-1, with D unresolved. The CDR3 consists of 13 residues. Per germline, CDR1 SGHRS and CDR2 YFSETQ. With 0 bases removed from V and 13 bases from J, the gap between germline ends came to 14 bases. CDR3 bases: TGCGCCAGCAGCTTGGGACTGACCCTATACCAGTTCTTC. Its translation: CASSLGLTLYQFF.

This rearrangement joins TRBV11-3 to TRBJ2-7, with 9 bases fitting TRBD2. The V gene end was trimmed by 6 bases and the J gene end by 2 bases; junction bases not matched to a gene: 2. CDR3 length: 13 residues. The V gene's germline CDR1 is SGHNT and CDR2 YENEEA. CDR3 sequence reads: CASSSGRPYEQYF. The CDR3 region has the DNA TGTGCCAGCAGTAGCGGGAGACCCTACGAGCAGTACTTC.

The chain employs TRBV6-5 and TRBJ1-3; perhaps TRBD1 as D (6 bases). Germline-derived CDR1 and CDR2 are MNHEY and SVGAGI. CDR3 size: 15 residues. Trimming removed 6 bases from V and 0 bases from J, with 12 bases in between. CDR3 sequence (DNA): TGTGCCAGCAGAGCAGACAGGACCTCTGGAAACACCATATATTTT. Translation gives CASRADRTSGNTIYF.

V usage is TRBV13 and J usage is TRBJ2-7; 9 bases fit TRBD2. The J segment lost 4 bases and the V segment lost 5 bases, leaving 12 bases of the junction unmatched. The CDR3 is made up of 16 amino acids. CDR1 and CDR2 from the germline V gene are PRHDT and FYEKMQ (reference sequence). CDR3 DNA: TGTGCCAGCAGCGGGGGTGGACTAGCGCTCAATTACGAGCAGTACTTC. Translation: CASSGGGLALNYEQYF.

The chain combines TRBV30 with TRBJ1-4, with 9 nucleotides matching TRBD1. Germline V gene data show CDR1 as GTSNPN and CDR2 as SVGIG (reference sequence). V shed 4 bases and J 2 bases; nucleotides not matched to a gene: 8. The CDR3 is 16 amino acids. The CDR3 bases are TGTGCCTGGACAACAGGGGGCGTTTTGACTAATGAAAAACTGTTTTTT. This gives the protein CAWTTGGVLTNEKLFF.

The chain links TRBV15 to TRBJ1-6; TRBD1 aligns across 10 bases. The CDR3 length is 14 residues. The V gene end was trimmed by 8 bases and the J gene end by 12 bases; junction bases not matched to a gene: 10. CDR1 is LNHNV and CDR2 is YYDKDF in the germline V gene (reference sequence). CDR3 in amino acids: CATGPGQGNQPLHF. DNA for the CDR3: TGTGCCACCGGCCCGGGACAGGGGAATCAACCCCTCCACTTT.

The chain is built from TRBV19 and TRBJ2-5; D perhaps matches TRBD1 (5 bases). Germline-derived CDR1 and CDR2 are LNHDA and SQIVND (reference sequence). Trimming cost V 3 bases and J 1 base, with 12 bases left between them. The CDR3 contains 15 residues. The CDR3 reads CASSMSGYLQETQYF. In nucleotides, the CDR3 is TGTGCCAGTAGTATGTCAGGGTACCTCCAAGAGACCCAGTACTTC.

With regard to this clone: Here the CDR3 omits its conserved ending phenylalanine or tryptophan, so a read error is the likely source. V usage is TRBV7-6 and J usage is TRBJ1-2; TRBD1 matches 7 bases. The CDR3 contains 17 residues. CDR1 and CDR2 from the germline V gene are SGHVS and FNYEAQ. After removal of 1 base from V and 4 bases from J, the junction contained 12 bases not matched to a gene. The CDR3 region is CASSLGVGTALSYGYTL. CDR3 DNA sequence: TGTGCCAGCAGCTTAGGGGTAGGGACAGCCCTTTCCTATGGCTACACCCTC.

This rearrangement joins TRBV30 to TRBJ1-5; D perhaps matches TRBD1 (6 bases). Germline V lookup: CDR1 GTSNPN, CDR2 SVGIG (reference sequence). This CDR3 has 16 residues. With 0 bases removed from V and 2 bases from J, the gap between germline ends came to 14 bases. The CDR3 DNA is TGTGCCTGGAGTGTACGGGGCAGGGGCGGCAATCAGCCCCAGCATTTT. It yields the protein CAWSVRGRGGNQPQHF.

The rearrangement joins TRBV6-5 to TRBJ1-3; D gene uncertain. With 4 bases removed from V and 0 bases from J, the gap between germline ends came to 4 bases. Germline V CDR1 and CDR2: MNHEY, SVGAGI. The CDR3 is made up of 13 amino acids. The DNA of the CDR3 is TGTGCCAGCAGTTGGAGCTCTGGAAACACCATATATTTT. Translating gives CASSWSSGNTIYF.

About this clone: The junction differs from germline at one of its ends, possibly a read error. The V gene is TRBV7-9, the J gene TRBJ2-7; no definite D call. The CDR3 has 16 residues. CDR1 is SEHNR and CDR2 is FQNEAQ in the germline V gene (reference sequence). The CDR3 loop is CSSSLYPRPLNYEQYF. As DNA, the CDR3 is TGTTCCAGCAGCCTATACCCCCGTCCATTGAACTACGAGCAGTACTTC.

This clone has just one count. The chain couples TRBV7-9 to TRBJ1-2, with D tentatively TRBD1 (5 bases). Germline values: CDR1 SEHNR, CDR2 FQNEAQ (reference sequence). Trimming cost V 5 bases and J 4 bases, with 20 bases left between them. The length of the CDR3 is 16 residues. CDR3 coding DNA: TGTGCCAGCAGCCCAAAAGGGTTGGGGCACAGCTATGGCTACACCTTC. It translates to CASSPKGLGHSYGYTF.